One sample yielded the 10 T cell receptor beta chains listed below, sequenced in a study of graft-versus-host responses after intestinal transplantation. Responders that carried the CFSE label, approximately 200,000 of them, were plated with approximately 200,000 irradiated, violet-dye-labeled stimulator cells. The data were produced by immunoSEQ multiplex PCR, yet TCRdb's version contains in-frame clones alone and is incomplete. The table shows roughly 20,000 clones, with 35% to 50% occurring only once. This material consisted of alloreactive CD8+ T cells from a mixed lymphocyte reaction culture, taken before transplantation. Described subset: CFSE-low proliferating T cells sorted from roughly six-day pre-transplant mixed lymphocyte reaction (GvH or HvG direction). The source of these receptors is a human patient who was an organ donor for intestinal transplantation.

This clone qualifies as medium-sized. The chain carries TRBV7-9 and TRBJ2-7, with D perhaps TRBD1 (5 bases). Germline lookup yields CDR1 SEHNR and CDR2 FQNEAQ (reference sequence). Trimming shortened V by 5 bases and J by 3 bases, and 11 bases separated the two germline ends. This CDR3 is built from 13 residues. The CDR3 loop reads CASSPQGNYEQYF. DNA for the CDR3: TGTGCCAGCAGCCCCCAGGGAAACTACGAGCAGTACTTC. The whole variable domain, remainder taken from reference TRBV7-9 and TRBJ2-7, is DTGVSQNPRHKITKRGQNVTFRCDPISEHNRLYWYRQTLGQGPEFLTYFQNEAQLEKSRLLSDRFSAERPKGSFSTLEIQRTEQGDSAMYLCASSPQGNYEQYFGPGTRLTVT.

The chain joins TRBV6-6 to TRBJ2-7; D uncertain. There are 14 residues in the CDR3. Deletions cut 3 bases from V and 1 base from J, with 10 bases between. CDR1 and CDR2 from the germline V gene are MNHNY and SVGAGI (reference sequence). The CDR3 loop reads CASSYIPFSYEQYF. The CDR3 DNA reads TGTGCCAGCAGTTATATCCCATTTTCCTACGAGCAGTACTTC.

The V call is TRBV28, the J call TRBJ2-1; D may match TRBD1 or TRBD2 (6 bases each). CDR1 is MDHEN and CDR2 is SYDVKM in the germline V gene. V gave up 6 bases and J gave up 3 bases, with 27 bases separating them. The CDR3 has 19 amino acids. CDR3 in amino acids: CASRALTFVTGGLYNEQFF. CDR3 bases: TGTGCCAGCAGAGCGCTAACCTTTGTAACCGGGGGCCTCTACAATGAGCAGTTCTTC.

The V and J genes are TRBV7-2 and TRBJ2-5; 12 nucleotides match TRBD2. J was trimmed by 2 bases and V by 5 bases; bases with no gene match: 3. Germline V lookup: CDR1 SGHTA, CDR2 FQGNSA. This CDR3 is built from 15 residues. The CDR3 DNA reads as TGTGCCAGCAGCCATGGACTAGCGGGACAAGAGACCCAGTACTTC. As protein: CASSHGLAGQETQYF.

The chain joins TRBV13 to TRBJ2-7; TRBD1 agrees at 9 bases. Germline CDR1 PRHDT, CDR2 FYEKMQ (reference sequence). The CDR3 loop spans 15 amino acids. V gave up 5 bases and J gave up 3 bases; unmatched junction bases: 8. The CDR3 coding sequence is TGTGCCAGCAGCCCCCAGGGACAGGGTTACTACGAGCAGTACTTC. This sequence encodes CASSPQGQGYYEQYF.

The rearrangement joins TRBV18 to TRBJ1-1; D possibly corresponds to TRBD1 (5 bases). Trimming removed 4 bases from V and 5 bases from J, with 17 bases in between. The CDR3 length is 15 residues. Germline lookup yields CDR1 KGHSH and CDR2 LQKENI. Written as DNA, the CDR3 is TGTGCCAGCTCACGGTGGGCCAGGGCGCGGACTGAAGCTTTCTTT. This encodes CASSRWARARTEAFF.

This clone has just a few counts. The chain uses TRBV28 and TRBJ2-7; D not resolved. Trimming removed 6 bases at V and 4 bases at J, with 19 bases between. CDR1 MDHEN and CDR2 SYDVKM come from the germline V gene. The CDR3 consists of 15 residues. Here the CDR3 DNA reads TGTGCCAGCAGCCCGGACCTCCGGCCGAGTTACGAGCAGTACTTC. This codes for CASSPDLRPSYEQYF.

In its sample, this clone ranks as medium-sized. J is TRBJ2-7 and V is TRBV28, with a weak D call TRBD1 (6 bases). Trimming cost V 3 bases and J 6 bases, with 12 bases left between them. The germline V gene encodes CDR1 MDHEN and CDR2 SYDVKM. There are 13 residues in the CDR3. The CDR3 region has the DNA TGTGCCAGCAGTTTGTACAGGGAAGCCGAGCAGTACTTC. Translating gives CASSLYREAEQYF.

This clone appeared a few times. The J gene is TRBJ2-7, the V gene TRBV5-5; D is unclear. Germline assignment: CDR1 SGHKS and CDR2 YYEKEE (reference sequence). The CDR3 has 15 amino acids. V dropped 0 bases and J dropped 6 bases, with 16 bases sitting between them. CDR3 residues: CASSLAWTPPAEQYF. CDR3 sequence (DNA): TGTGCCAGCAGCTTGGCCTGGACCCCCCCGGCCGAGCAGTACTTC. Variable domain in full (rest from reference TRBV5-5 and TRBJ2-7): DAGVTQSPTHLIKTRGQQVTLRCSPISGHKSVSWYQQVLGQGPQFIFQYYEKEERGRGNFPDRFSARQFPNYSSELNVNALLLGDSALYLCASSLAWTPPAEQYFGPGTRLTVT.

Turning to this clone: One base away lies a much larger clone, so this may be a sequencing read error. The chain has TRBV4-2 and TRBJ2-7; 11 bases match TRBD2. The V segment lost 0 bases and the J segment 4 bases; nucleotides outside the gene matches: 2. The germline CDR1 and CDR2 sequences are LGHNA and YNFKEQ. This CDR3 has 15 amino acids. CDR3 sequence (DNA): TGTGCCAGCAGCCAAGACCGGACTAGCGGGTACGAGCAGTACTTC. It encodes CASSQDRTSGYEQYF.